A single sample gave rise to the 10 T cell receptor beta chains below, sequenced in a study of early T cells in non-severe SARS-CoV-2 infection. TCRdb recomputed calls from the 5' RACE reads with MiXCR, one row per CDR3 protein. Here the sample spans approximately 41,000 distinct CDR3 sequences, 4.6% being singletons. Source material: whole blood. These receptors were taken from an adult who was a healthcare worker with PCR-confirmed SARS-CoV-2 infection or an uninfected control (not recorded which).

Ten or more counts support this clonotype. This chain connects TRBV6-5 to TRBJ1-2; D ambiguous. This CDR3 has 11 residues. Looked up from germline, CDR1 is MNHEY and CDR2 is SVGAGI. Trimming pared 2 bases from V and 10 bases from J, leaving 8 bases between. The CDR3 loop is CASSYGSIYTF. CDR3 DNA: TGTGCCAGCAGTTACGGGAGTATCTACACCTTC.

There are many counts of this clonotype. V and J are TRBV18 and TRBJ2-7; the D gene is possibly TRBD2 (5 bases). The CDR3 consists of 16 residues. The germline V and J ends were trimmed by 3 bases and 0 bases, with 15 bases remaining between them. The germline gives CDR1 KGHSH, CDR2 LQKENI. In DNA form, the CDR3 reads TGTGCCAGCTCACCTCGAGGGTCCCAGAGCTCCTACGAGCAGTACTTC. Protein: CASSPRGSQSSYEQYF.

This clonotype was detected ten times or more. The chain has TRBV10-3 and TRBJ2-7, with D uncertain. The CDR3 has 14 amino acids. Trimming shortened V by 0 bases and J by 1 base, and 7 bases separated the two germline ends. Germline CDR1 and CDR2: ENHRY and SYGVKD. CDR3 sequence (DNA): TGTGCCATCAGTGAGTCACAGTCGTCCTACGAGCAGTACTTC. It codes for CAISESQSSYEQYF.

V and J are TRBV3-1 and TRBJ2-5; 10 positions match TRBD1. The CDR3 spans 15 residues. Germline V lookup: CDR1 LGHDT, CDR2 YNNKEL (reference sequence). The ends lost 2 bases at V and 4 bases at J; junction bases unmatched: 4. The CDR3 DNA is TGTGCCAGCAGCCAACCCGGGACAGGGGTAGAGACCCAGTACTTC. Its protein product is CASSQPGTGVETQYF.

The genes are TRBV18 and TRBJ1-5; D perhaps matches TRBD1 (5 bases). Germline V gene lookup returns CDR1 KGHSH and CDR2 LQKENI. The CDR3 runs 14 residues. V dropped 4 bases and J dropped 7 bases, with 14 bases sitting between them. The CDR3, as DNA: TGTGCCAGCTCACAGTCGGGGGTCGTACAGCCCCAGCATTTT. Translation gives CASSQSGVVQPQHF.

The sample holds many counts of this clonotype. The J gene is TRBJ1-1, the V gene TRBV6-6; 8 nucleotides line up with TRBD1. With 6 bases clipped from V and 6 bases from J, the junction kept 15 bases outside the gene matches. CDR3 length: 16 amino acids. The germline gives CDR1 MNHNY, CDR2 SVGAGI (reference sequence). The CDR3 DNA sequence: TGTGCCAGCAGCCATGGGACAGGTGGTTCAGACTCTGAAGCTTTCTTT. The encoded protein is CASSHGTGGSDSEAFF.

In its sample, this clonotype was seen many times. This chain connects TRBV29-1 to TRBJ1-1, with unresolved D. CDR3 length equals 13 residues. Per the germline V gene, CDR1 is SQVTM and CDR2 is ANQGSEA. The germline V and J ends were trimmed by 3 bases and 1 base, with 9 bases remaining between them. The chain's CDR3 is CSVDWRSNTEAFF. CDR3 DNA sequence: TGCAGCGTTGATTGGCGGTCGAACACTGAAGCTTTCTTT. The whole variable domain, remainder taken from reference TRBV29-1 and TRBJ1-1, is SAVISQKPSRDICQRGTSLTIQCQVDSQVTMMFWYRQQPGQSLTLIATANQGSEATYESGFVIDKFPISRPNLTFSTLTVSNMSPEDSSIYLCSVDWRSNTEAFFGQGTRLTVV.

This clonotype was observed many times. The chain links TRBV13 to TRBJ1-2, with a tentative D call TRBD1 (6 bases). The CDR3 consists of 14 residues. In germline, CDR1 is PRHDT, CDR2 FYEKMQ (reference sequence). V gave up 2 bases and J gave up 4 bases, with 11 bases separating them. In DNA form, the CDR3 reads TGTGCCAGCAGCTTATCAACAGGGATCTATGGCTACACCTTC. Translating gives CASSLSTGIYGYTF.

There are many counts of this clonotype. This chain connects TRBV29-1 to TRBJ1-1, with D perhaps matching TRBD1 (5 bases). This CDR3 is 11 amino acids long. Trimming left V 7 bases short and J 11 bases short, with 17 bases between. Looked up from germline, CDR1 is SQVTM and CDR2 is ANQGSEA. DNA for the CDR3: TGCAGCGGGAGGGAAGGGGTGTCGGCTTTCTTT. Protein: CSGREGVSAFF.

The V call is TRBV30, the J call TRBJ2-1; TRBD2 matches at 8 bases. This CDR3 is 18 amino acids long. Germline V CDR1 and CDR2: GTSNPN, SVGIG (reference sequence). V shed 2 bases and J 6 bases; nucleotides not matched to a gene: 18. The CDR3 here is CAWSTGRTFPGTSNEQFF. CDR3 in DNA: TGTGCCTGGAGTACAGGCCGAACTTTTCCCGGGACTAGCAATGAGCAGTTCTTC.